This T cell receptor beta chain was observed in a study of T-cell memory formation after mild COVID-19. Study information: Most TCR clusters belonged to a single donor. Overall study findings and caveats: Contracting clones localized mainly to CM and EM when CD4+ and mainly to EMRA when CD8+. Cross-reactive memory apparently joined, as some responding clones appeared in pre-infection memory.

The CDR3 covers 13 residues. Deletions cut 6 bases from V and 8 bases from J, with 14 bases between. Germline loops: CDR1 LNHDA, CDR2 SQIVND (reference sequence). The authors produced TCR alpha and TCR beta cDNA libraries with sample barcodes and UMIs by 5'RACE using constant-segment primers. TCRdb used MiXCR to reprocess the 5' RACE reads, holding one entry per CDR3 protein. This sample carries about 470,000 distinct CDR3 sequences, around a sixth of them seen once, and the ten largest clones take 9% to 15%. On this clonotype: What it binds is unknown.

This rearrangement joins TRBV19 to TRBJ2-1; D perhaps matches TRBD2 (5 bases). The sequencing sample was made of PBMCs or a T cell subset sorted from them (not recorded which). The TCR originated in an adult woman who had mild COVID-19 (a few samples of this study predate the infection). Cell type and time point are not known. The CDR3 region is CASRSGSGDEQFF. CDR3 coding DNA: TGTGCCAGTAGGAGTGGGAGTGGTGATGAGCAGTTCTTC.